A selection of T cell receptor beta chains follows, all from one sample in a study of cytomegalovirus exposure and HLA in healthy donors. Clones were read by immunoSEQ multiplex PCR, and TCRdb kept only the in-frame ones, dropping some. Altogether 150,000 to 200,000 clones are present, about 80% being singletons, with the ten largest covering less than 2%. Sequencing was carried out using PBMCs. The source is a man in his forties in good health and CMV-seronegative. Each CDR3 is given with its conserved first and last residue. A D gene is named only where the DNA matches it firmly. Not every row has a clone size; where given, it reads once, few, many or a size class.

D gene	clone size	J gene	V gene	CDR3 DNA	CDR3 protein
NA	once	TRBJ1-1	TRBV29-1	TGCAGCGTAGGACAGTATGAAGCTTTCTTT	CSVGQYEAFF
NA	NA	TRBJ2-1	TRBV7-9	TGTGCCAGCAGGCCCGACTCGGGCAATGAGCAGTTCTTC	CASRPDSGNEQFF
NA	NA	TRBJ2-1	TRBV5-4	TGTGCCAGCAGCTTGGGATCCCAGGAGTTCTTC	CASSLGSQEFF
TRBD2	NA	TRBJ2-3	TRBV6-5	TGTGCCAGCAGTTCCTTAGCGGGAGCGGCAGATACGCAGTATTTT	CASSSLAGAADTQYF
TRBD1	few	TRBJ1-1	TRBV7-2	TGTGCCAGCAGCTCGAACCGGGACAGGGGGCGGGGTTCTCCTGAAGCTTTCTTT	CASSSNRDRGRGSPEAFF
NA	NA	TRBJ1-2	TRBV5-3	TGTGCCAGAATGTGGAGGGGCACTATCTCTAACTATGGCTACACCTTC	CARMWRGTISNYGYTF
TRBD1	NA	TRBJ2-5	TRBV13	TGTGCCAGCAGCTCGACCAGGGGGCTGGAGACCCAGTACTTC	CASSSTRGLETQYF
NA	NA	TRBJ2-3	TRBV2	TGTGCCAGCAGTGAAGGAGCCCTTTCGGGGGATACGCAGTATTTT	CASSEGALSGDTQYF
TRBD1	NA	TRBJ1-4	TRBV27	TGTGCCAGCAGCAGACAGGGTGGGGGTGAAAAACTGTTTTTT	CASSRQGGGEKLFF
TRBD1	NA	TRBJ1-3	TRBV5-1	TGCGCCAGCAGCTTGGCCGGGACAGTAACCGGAAACACCATATATTTT	CASSLAGTVTGNTIYF
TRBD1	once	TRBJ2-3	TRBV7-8	TGTGCCAGCAGATACAGGGGGTACACAGATACGCAGTATTTT	CASRYRGYTDTQYF
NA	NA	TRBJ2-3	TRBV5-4	TGTGCCAGCAGCCACCCAGGAGGAATAGATACGCAGTATTTT	CASSHPGGIDTQYF
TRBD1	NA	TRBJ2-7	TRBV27	TGTGCCAGCAGTTCCACCCCGCGGACAGGAGACTACGAGCAGTACTTC	CASSSTPRTGDYEQYF
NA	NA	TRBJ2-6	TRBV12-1	TGTGCCAGCAGCCTCCATCGGGACAAGAGCTCTGGGGCCAACGTCCTGACTTTC	CASSLHRDKSSGANVLTF
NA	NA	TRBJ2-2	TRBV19	TGTGCCACCCTCGCCAGAGCGGACCAACACACCGGGGAGCTGTTTTTT	CATLARADQHTGELFF
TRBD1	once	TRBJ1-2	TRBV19	TGTGCCAGTAGTACGGGGACAGGGTTCTATGGCTACACCTTC	CASSTGTGFYGYTF
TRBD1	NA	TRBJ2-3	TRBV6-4	TGTGCCACCTCGACAGGGTCCACAGATACGCAGTATTTT	CATSTGSTDTQYF
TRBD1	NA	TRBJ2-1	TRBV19	TGTGCCAGTAGTATACCTCCGGGACAGGGTCCCTACAATGAGCAGTTCTTC	CASSIPPGQGPYNEQFF
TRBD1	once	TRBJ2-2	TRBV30	TGTGCCTGGAGTGTACAGGGGGAGGTCACCGGGGAGCTGTTTTTT	CAWSVQGEVTGELFF
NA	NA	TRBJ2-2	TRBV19	TGTGCCAGTAGTCCCGCCGACGGAGGCCTCTATCCCTTCACCGGGGAGCTGTTTTTT	CASSPADGGLYPFTGELFF
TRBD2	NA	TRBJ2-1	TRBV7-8	TGTGCCAGCAGCTCCGACCGGACTAGCAGCTACAATGAGCAGTTCTTC	CASSSDRTSSYNEQFF
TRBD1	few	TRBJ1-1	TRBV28	TGTGCCAGCCAAGGGGGCAAAGTGCCTGAAGCTTTCTTT	CASQGGKVPEAFF
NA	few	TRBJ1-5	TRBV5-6	TGTGCCAGCAGCTTGGGACAGGCGAATCAGCCCCAGCATTTT	CASSLGQANQPQHF
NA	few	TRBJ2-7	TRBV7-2	TGTGCCAGCAGCATCCCCGCAGGGGGGACCTACGAGCAGTACTTC	CASSIPAGGTYEQYF
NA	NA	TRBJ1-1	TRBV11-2	TGTGCCAGCAGCTTGGTAACAGGGGAAGCTTTCTTT	CASSLVTGEAFF
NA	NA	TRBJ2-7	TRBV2	TGTGCCAGCAGGGGGGGTGCCGGGTACGAGCAGTACTTC	CASRGGAGYEQYF
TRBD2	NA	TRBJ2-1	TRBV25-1	TGTGCCAGCAGTGTGACTAGCGGCAATGAGCAGTTCTTC	CASSVTSGNEQFF
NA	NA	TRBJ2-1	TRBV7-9	TGTGCCAGCAGCTTAGAGGAGGCCAATGAGCAGTTCTTC	CASSLEEANEQFF
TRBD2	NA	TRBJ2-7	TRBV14	TGTGCCAGCAGCCAAGGACTAGCGGACCTCTCCTACGAGCAGTACTTC	CASSQGLADLSYEQYF
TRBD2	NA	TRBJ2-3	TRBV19	TGTGCCAGTAGTACCTTGGCGGGAGTGCCAGATACGCAGTATTTT	CASSTLAGVPDTQYF
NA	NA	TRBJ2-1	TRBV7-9	TGTTCCAGCAGCAACAACCAGGGGCAGGACTACAATGAGCAGTTCTTC	CSSSNNQGQDYNEQFF
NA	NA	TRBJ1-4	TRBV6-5	TGTGCCAGCAGTTACGCTACTGGAGGGGCGCGTGAAAAACTGTTTTTT	CASSYATGGAREKLFF
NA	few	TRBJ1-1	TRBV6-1	TGTGCCAGCAGTCGGGTGGTGAACACTGAAGCTTTCTTT	CASSRVVNTEAFF
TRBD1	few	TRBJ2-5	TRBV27	TGTGCCAGCAGGCCGGGACAGGAAGAGACCCAGTACTTC	CASRPGQEETQYF
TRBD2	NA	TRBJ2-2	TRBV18	TGTGCCAGCTCACGGACTAGCGGGATGACCGGGGAGCTGTTTTTT	CASSRTSGMTGELFF
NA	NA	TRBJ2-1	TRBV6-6	TGTGCCAGCAGGAGGGGGAGGGGGTCCTACAATGAGCAGTTCTTC	CASRRGRGSYNEQFF
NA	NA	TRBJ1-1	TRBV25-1	TGTGCCAGCCAGTTGGGGGCGGCCACTGAAGCTTTCTTT	CASQLGAATEAFF